This TCR beta chain was found in a study of siplizumab effects on memory and regulatory T cells. Sequencing used immunoSEQ multiplex PCR; TCRdb keeps in-frame clones, though not all of them. The sample carries approximately 68,000 clones, roughly nine tenths recorded once. The length of the CDR3 is 14 residues. The ends were cut back, 7 bases at V and 4 bases at J, with 14 bases in the middle. Germline CDR1 MNHNY, CDR2 SVGAGI (reference sequence). The chain links TRBV6-6 to TRBJ2-1; the D gene is possibly TRBD2 (6 bases). The sample comprised CD8+ T cells sorted from blood. The source of this sequence is a human donor in good health. The CDR3 nucleotides read TGTGCCAGCATCCAGGGACTGCGGTACAATGAGCAGTTCTTC. This encodes CASIQGLRYNEQFF.